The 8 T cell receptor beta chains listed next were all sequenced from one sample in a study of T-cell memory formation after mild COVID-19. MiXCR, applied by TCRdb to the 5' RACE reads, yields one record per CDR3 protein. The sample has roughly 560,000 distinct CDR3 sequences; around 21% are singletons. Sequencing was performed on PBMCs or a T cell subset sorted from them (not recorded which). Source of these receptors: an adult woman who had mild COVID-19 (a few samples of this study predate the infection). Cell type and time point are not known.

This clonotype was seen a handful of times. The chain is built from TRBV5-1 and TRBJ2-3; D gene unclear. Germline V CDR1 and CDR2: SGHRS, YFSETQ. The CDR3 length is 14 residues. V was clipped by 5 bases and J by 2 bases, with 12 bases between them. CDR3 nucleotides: TGCGCCAGCAGGAGACTCACGGCCACAGATACGCAGTATTTT. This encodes CASRRLTATDTQYF. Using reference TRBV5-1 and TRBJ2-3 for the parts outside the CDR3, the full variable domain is KAGVTQTPRYLIKTRGQQVTLSCSPISGHRSVSWYQQTPGQGLQFLFEYFSETQRNKGNFPGRFSGRQFSNSRSEMNVSTLELGDSALYLCASRRLTATDTQYFGPGTRLTVL.

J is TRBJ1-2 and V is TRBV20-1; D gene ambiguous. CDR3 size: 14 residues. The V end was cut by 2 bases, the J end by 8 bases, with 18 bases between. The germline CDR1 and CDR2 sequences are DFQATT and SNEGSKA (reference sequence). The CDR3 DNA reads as TGCAGTGCTAGACCCGGACGGAGTGGTGGAGGCTACACCTTC. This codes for CSARPGRSGGGYTF.

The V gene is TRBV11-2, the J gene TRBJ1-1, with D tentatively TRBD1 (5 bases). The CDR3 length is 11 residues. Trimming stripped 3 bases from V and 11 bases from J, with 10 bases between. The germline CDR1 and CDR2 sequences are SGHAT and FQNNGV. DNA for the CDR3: TGTGCCAGCAGCTTGTCGGGGCTGGCTTTCTTT. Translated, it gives CASSLSGLAFF. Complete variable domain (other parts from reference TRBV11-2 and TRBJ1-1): EAGVAQSPRYKIIEKRQSVAFWCNPISGHATLYWYQQILGQGPKLLIQFQNNGVVDDSQLPKDRFSAERLKGVDSTLKIQPAKLEDSAVYLCASSLSGLAFFGQGTRLTVV.

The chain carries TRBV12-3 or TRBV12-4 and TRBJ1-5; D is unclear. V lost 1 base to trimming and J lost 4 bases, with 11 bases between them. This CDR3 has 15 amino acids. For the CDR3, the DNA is TGTGCCAGCAGTTTAGTGTTTCCGCCGAATCAGCCCCAGCATTTT. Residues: CASSLVFPPNQPQHF.

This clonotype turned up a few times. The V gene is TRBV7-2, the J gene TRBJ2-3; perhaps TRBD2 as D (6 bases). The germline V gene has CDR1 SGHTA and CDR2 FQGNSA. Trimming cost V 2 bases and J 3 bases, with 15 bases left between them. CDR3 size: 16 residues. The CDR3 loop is CASSLRAGGTTDTQYF. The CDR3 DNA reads TGTGCCAGCAGCTTACGAGCGGGTGGAACGACAGATACGCAGTATTTT.

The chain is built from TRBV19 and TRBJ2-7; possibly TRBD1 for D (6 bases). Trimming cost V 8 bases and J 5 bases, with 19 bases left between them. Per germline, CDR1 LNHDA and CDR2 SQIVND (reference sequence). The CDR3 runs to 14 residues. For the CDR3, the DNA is TGTGCCAGTTCCGTCAGGGACATGAAGGACGAGCAGTACTTC. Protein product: CASSVRDMKDEQYF.

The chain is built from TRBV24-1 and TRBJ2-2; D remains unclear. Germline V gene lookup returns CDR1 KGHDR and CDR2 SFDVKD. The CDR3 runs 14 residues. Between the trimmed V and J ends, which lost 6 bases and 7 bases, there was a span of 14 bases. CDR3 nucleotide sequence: TGTGCCACCAGTCCGGCTCTAGGTGGCGGGGAGCTGTTTTTT. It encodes CATSPALGGGELFF.

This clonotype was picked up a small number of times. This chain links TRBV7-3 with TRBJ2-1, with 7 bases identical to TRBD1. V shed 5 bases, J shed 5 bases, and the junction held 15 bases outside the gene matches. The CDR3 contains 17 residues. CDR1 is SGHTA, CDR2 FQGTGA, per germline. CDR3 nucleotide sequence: TGTGCCAGCAGCCTCTCGTTAGGACAGGTTGACGACAATGAGCAGTTCTTC. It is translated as CASSLSLGQVDDNEQFF.